These 27 T cell receptor beta chains came from one sample sequenced in a study of cytomegalovirus exposure and HLA in healthy donors. The PCR contained 60 Vbeta and 13 Jbeta primers. Clones were sequenced by immunoSEQ multiplex PCR, and TCRdb holds only the in-frame ones, with some missing. This table has around 150,000 clones, roughly 72% appearing once. The source material was PBMCs. The source is a woman aged 40 to 50 in good health and CMV-seronegative.

The chain joins TRBV9 to TRBJ1-1; no reliable D call. Germline CDR1 SGDLS, CDR2 YYNGEE. CDR3 length: 14 residues. V was shortened by 0 bases and J by 1 base, with 7 bases between the two germline ends. The CDR3 DNA is TGTGCCAGCAGCGTAGGGACTGGGAACACTGAAGCTTTCTTT. It is translated as CASSVGTGNTEAFF.

This chain's CDR3 is CAINFQGGSTDTQYF. CDR3 DNA: TGTGCCATCAATTTCCAGGGAGGGAGCACAGATACGCAGTATTTT. The chain links TRBV10-3 to TRBJ2-3; 7 bases fit TRBD2. The germline V gene encodes CDR1 ENHRY and CDR2 SYGVKD. The CDR3 covers 15 residues. With V trimmed by 7 bases and J by 0 bases, 7 bases remained unmatched.

This chain connects TRBV6-1 to TRBJ1-5; 10 bases are a match to TRBD1. The CDR3 has 14 amino acids. The germline V gene encodes CDR1 MNHNS and CDR2 SASEGT. The V and J ends lost 6 bases and 4 bases, in that order; junction bases with no gene match: 3. In DNA, the CDR3 is TGTGCCAGCAGCGGGACAGGGGCTAATCAGCCCCAGCATTTT. Translated, it gives CASSGTGANQPQHF.

J is TRBJ2-6 and V is TRBV9, with D unresolved. The CDR3 spans 15 residues. The V gene's germline CDR1 is SGDLS and CDR2 YYNGEE. Trimming removed 5 bases at V and 0 bases at J, with 9 bases between. CDR3 bases: TGTGCCAGCAGGGCAGGTCGCTCTGGGGCCAACGTCCTGACTTTC. This sequence encodes CASRAGRSGANVLTF.

The chain employs TRBV27 and TRBJ1-1, with unresolved D. V was cut by 5 bases and J by 0 bases, with 10 bases left in between. The germline CDR1 and CDR2 sequences are MNHEY and SMNVEV (reference sequence). The CDR3 loop spans 14 amino acids. The CDR3 region has the DNA TGTGCCAGCAGTCTTAGAAGCATGAACACTGAAGCTTTCTTT. It translates to CASSLRSMNTEAFF.

J is TRBJ2-7 and V is TRBV9; D is uncertain. The germline V gene encodes CDR1 SGDLS and CDR2 YYNGEE. This CDR3 region has 15 residues. V was pared by 0 bases and J by 0 bases, with 10 bases between. The CDR3 sequence is CASSVGQSSSYEQYF. The DNA for the CDR3 is TGTGCCAGCAGCGTAGGCCAGTCCAGCTCCTACGAGCAGTACTTC.

In the case of this clone: The sample contains more than one DNA sequence encoding this CDR3. V and J are TRBV9 and TRBJ1-1, with unresolved D. This CDR3 spans 15 amino acids. Germline lookup yields CDR1 SGDLS and CDR2 YYNGEE. The V gene lost 0 bases and the J gene lost 0 bases, with 9 bases spanning the gap. CDR3 sequence reads: CASSVGGELNTEAFF. CDR3 in DNA: TGTGCCAGCAGCGTAGGGGGAGAACTGAACACTGAAGCTTTCTTT.

This clone has ten or more counts. The rearrangement uses TRBV27 and TRBJ2-1; D perhaps matches TRBD2 (7 bases). The V and J ends lost 7 bases and 7 bases respectively, with 20 bases between them. Germline CDR1 is MNHEY and CDR2 is SMNVEV (reference sequence). The CDR3 totals 15 residues. The CDR3 DNA is TGTGCCAGCATCGGCGGGGGCCTTGGGGAGAATGAGCAGTTCTTC. This translates into CASIGGGLGENEQFF.

The chain joins TRBV28 to TRBJ1-1; D is possibly TRBD1 (6 bases). This CDR3 has 15 amino acids. Germline loops: CDR1 MDHEN, CDR2 SYDVKM. Between the trimmed V and J ends, which lost 5 bases and 1 base, there was a span of 14 bases. The CDR3: CASSLLTGANTEAFF. The CDR3 DNA follows: TGTGCCAGCAGTCTCCTGACAGGAGCGAACACTGAAGCTTTCTTT.

The chain is built from TRBV6-1 and TRBJ1-2, with a weak D call TRBD1 (5 bases). V was clipped by 2 bases and J by 3 bases, with 13 bases between them. This CDR3 comprises 15 residues. CDR1 is MNHNS, CDR2 SASEGT, per germline. CDR3 coding DNA: TGTGCCAGCAGTGAATCCCCAGGGCACGACTATGGCTACACCTTC. This sequence encodes CASSESPGHDYGYTF.

V and J are TRBV6-1 and TRBJ2-3; a possible D gene is TRBD2 (5 bases). Germline CDR1 reads MNHNS; CDR2 reads SASEGT. The CDR3 spans 14 residues. Trimming pared 4 bases from V and 6 bases from J, leaving 14 bases between. The CDR3 sequence: CASSGGGPSDTQYF. The CDR3 DNA is TGTGCCAGCAGTGGAGGAGGCCCCTCGGATACGCAGTATTTT.

This clone has more than one count but fewer than ten. The J gene is TRBJ1-1, the V gene TRBV5-1, with 9 bases identical to TRBD1. There are 15 residues in the CDR3. The germline V gene encodes CDR1 SGHRS and CDR2 YFSETQ. With V trimmed by 1 base and J by 7 bases, 8 bases remained unmatched. CDR3 region: CASSLTGQGEGEAFF. In nucleotides, the CDR3 is TGCGCCAGCAGCTTGACGGGACAGGGAGAAGGTGAAGCTTTCTTT.

The chain employs TRBV6-1 and TRBJ2-7; 11 bases fit TRBD1. J was trimmed by 5 bases and V by 10 bases; bases with no gene match: 10. Germline V lookup: CDR1 MNHNS, CDR2 SASEGT. This CDR3 contains 14 residues. The CDR3 here is CATPLDRGLDEQYF. CDR3 nucleotide sequence: TGTGCCACCCCTTTGGACAGGGGGCTGGACGAGCAGTACTTC.

This clone is a singleton in its sample. CDR3 DNA: TGTGCCAGCAGTTCCGGGGCGGGAGACCCCTACGAGCAGTACTTC. Translated: CASSSGAGDPYEQYF. The J gene is TRBJ2-7, the V gene TRBV5-8; 7 bases line up with TRBD2. V shed 5 bases, J shed 2 bases, and the junction held 10 bases outside the gene matches. Germline assignment: CDR1 SGHTS and CDR2 YDEGEE. The CDR3 is 15 residues long.

On this clone itself: At one boundary the junction diverges from the germline segment, which might be a read error. J is TRBJ1-1 and V is TRBV11-1, with D possibly being TRBD1 (6 bases). This CDR3 region has 13 residues. The V gene's germline CDR1 is SGHAT and CDR2 FQDESV (reference sequence). The CDR3: CTSSSRGGTEAFF. In nucleotides, the CDR3 is TGTACCAGCAGCTCGAGGGGGGGAACTGAAGCTTTCTTT.

The gene calls are TRBV10-1 and TRBJ1-5; D is uncertain. Germline CDR1 WNHNN, CDR2 SYGVQD (reference sequence). The CDR3 totals 14 residues. Trimming pared 4 bases from V and 2 bases from J, leaving 9 bases between. The CDR3 reads CASSVRGGNQPQHF. The CDR3 bases are TGCGCCAGCAGTGTTCGCGGGGGCAATCAGCCCCAGCATTTT.

This rearrangement joins TRBV2 to TRBJ2-1; 12 bases align to TRBD2. Germline V gene sequence: CDR1 SNHLY, CDR2 FYNNEI. The CDR3 contains 18 residues. V shed 7 bases and J 0 bases; nucleotides not matched to a gene: 10. CDR3 sequence: CASMQGTSGRSSYNEQFF. In DNA form, the CDR3 reads TGTGCCAGCATGCAGGGAACTAGCGGGAGGAGCTCCTACAATGAGCAGTTCTTC.

This chain links TRBV5-1 with TRBJ2-5; 10 bases line up with TRBD2. Losses at the gene ends were 6 bases for V and 4 bases for J; bases not matched to a gene: 6. This CDR3 comprises 14 residues. Looked up from germline, CDR1 is SGHRS and CDR2 is YFSETQ. Here the CDR3 reads CASNLAGEGETQYF. CDR3 bases: TGCGCCAGCAACCTAGCGGGAGAGGGAGAGACCCAGTACTTC.

The chain employs TRBV7-6 and TRBJ2-1; 14 nucleotides line up with TRBD2. Germline CDR1 is SGHVS and CDR2 is FNYEAQ. The CDR3 contains 17 residues. The J segment lost 2 bases and the V segment lost 3 bases, leaving 3 bases of the junction unmatched. The chain's CDR3 is CASSFGLAGGPYNEQFF. The CDR3 nucleotides read TGTGCCAGCAGCTTTGGACTAGCGGGAGGTCCCTACAATGAGCAGTTCTTC.

The chain joins TRBV6-1 to TRBJ1-2; 9 nucleotides align to TRBD1. This CDR3 spans 14 amino acids. V trimming: 1 base; J trimming: 7 bases; junction bases outside the gene matches: 4. The germline V gene encodes CDR1 MNHNS and CDR2 SASEGT. The CDR3 sequence is CASSEGDRVAGYTF. CDR3 sequence (DNA): TGTGCCAGCAGTGAAGGGGACAGGGTGGCTGGCTACACCTTC.

The gene calls are TRBV30 and TRBJ1-1; tentatively, D is TRBD1 (5 bases). The germline gives CDR1 GTSNPN, CDR2 SVGIG (reference sequence). Trimming left V 5 bases short and J 7 bases short, with 20 bases between. The CDR3 loop spans 14 amino acids. Here the CDR3 DNA reads TGTGCCTGGGTCAAGCGGGGGGGGTTCGTTGAAGCTTTCTTT. Encoded protein: CAWVKRGGFVEAFF.

The chain joins TRBV10-3 to TRBJ2-1, with TRBD1 matching 10 bases. With V trimmed by 6 bases and J by 5 bases, 4 bases remained unmatched. CDR1 is ENHRY, CDR2 SYGVKD, per germline. The CDR3 spans 14 residues. CDR3 sequence (DNA): TGTGCCATCAGACCCGGGACAGGGGACAATGAGCAGTTCTTC. Translation: CAIRPGTGDNEQFF.

This rearrangement joins TRBV5-1 to TRBJ1-3; 11 positions match TRBD1. The CDR3 is 16 residues long. V was clipped by 4 bases and J by 4 bases; unmatched bases: 7. Germline assignment: CDR1 SGHRS and CDR2 YFSETQ. CDR3 sequence reads: CASSPTGTGGGNTIYF. The CDR3 coding sequence is TGCGCCAGCAGCCCGACCGGGACAGGGGGAGGAAACACCATATATTTT.

The chain joins TRBV7-9 to TRBJ2-1, with 8 bases that match TRBD1. The CDR3 is 15 residues long. Germline V gene lookup returns CDR1 SEHNR and CDR2 FQNEAQ (reference sequence). Trimming cost V 1 base and J 10 bases; bases outside gene matches: 9. The CDR3 reads CASSLDAQGGWEQFF. DNA of the CDR3: TGTGCCAGCAGCTTAGATGCACAGGGGGGTTGGGAGCAGTTCTTC.

The rearrangement links TRBV4-2 to TRBJ2-5, with D tentatively TRBD2 (6 bases). The CDR3 has 15 amino acids. Trimming took 0 bases from V and 4 from J, leaving 12 bases between them. Germline lookup yields CDR1 LGHNA and CDR2 YNFKEQ. CDR3 protein: CASSQDPGVRETQYF. DNA of the CDR3: TGTGCCAGCAGCCAAGATCCGGGAGTAAGAGAGACCCAGTACTTC.

The CDR3 DNA reads as TGTGCCTGGAGTGTACCTTGGGCGGGGAGCAATCAGCCCCAGCATTTT. It is translated as CAWSVPWAGSNQPQHF. This chain uses TRBV30 with TRBJ1-5; D remains ambiguous. The CDR3 runs 16 residues. Germline V CDR1 and CDR2: GTSNPN, SVGIG (reference sequence). V was pared by 0 bases and J by 1 base, with 13 bases between.

The CDR3 nucleotides read TGTGCCAGCCAGGGACTGCGGACGGCAGAGACCCAGTACTTC. It encodes CASQGLRTAETQYF. J is TRBJ2-5 and V is TRBV2, with a weak D call TRBD2 (6 bases). V was shortened by 8 bases and J by 4 bases, with 17 bases between the two germline ends. Germline assignment: CDR1 SNHLY and CDR2 FYNNEI. The length of the CDR3 is 14 residues.